Following are 27 T cell receptor beta chains from one sample sequenced in a study of beta chain features in type 1 diabetes. The study's findings and limits: Type 1 diabetes patients had TCRB CDR3s that were shorter (moderately but significantly so) in all four CD4+ subsets.

The antigens these receptors bind are not known. As every portion of the isolated RNA was reverse transcribed, the sequencing read expressed TCRB transcripts. Using immunoSEQ multiplex PCR, the repertoire was profiled, and TCRdb retains in-frame clones only, with some absent. This table holds 120,000 or so clones, 15% to 20% found once. Sample: central memory CD4+ T cells from blood. The receptors here all came from a young man with type 1 diabetes.

The chain couples TRBV11-2 to TRBJ2-1, with TRBD2 matching over 7 bases. Germline assignment: CDR1 SGHAT and CDR2 FQNNGV. The CDR3 runs 15 residues. The ends lost 1 base at V and 5 bases at J; junction bases unmatched: 5. The CDR3: CASSLGAGTHNEQFF. In nucleotides, the CDR3 is TGTGCCAGCAGCTTAGGAGCGGGGACCCACAATGAGCAGTTCTTC.

This clone was found a few times. The CDR3 spells CASSLSHEQYF. CDR3 nucleotide sequence: TGTGCCAGCAGCTTGTCCCACGAGCAGTACTTC. The chain links TRBV7-3 to TRBJ2-7; no reliable D call. Germline CDR1 SGHTA, CDR2 FQGTGA. Trimming left V 3 bases short and J 5 bases short, with 5 bases between. The CDR3 runs 11 residues. The variable domain in full, completed from reference TRBV7-3 and TRBJ2-7, reads GAGVSQTPSNKVTEKGKYVELRCDPISGHTALYWYRQSLGQGPEFLIYFQGTGAADDSGLPNDRFFAVRPEGSVSTLKIQRTERGDSAVYLCASSLSHEQYFGPGTRLTVT.

V gene TRBV27 combines with J gene TRBJ2-3, with 11 bases identical to TRBD2. The CDR3 totals 16 residues. J was trimmed by 7 bases and V by 3 bases; bases with no gene match: 9. Germline V gene sequence: CDR1 MNHEY, CDR2 SMNVEV (reference sequence). The DNA for the CDR3 is TGTGCCAGCAGTTTGTTAGCGGGAGGGCCTGGAAATACGCAGTATTTT. Amino acids: CASSLLAGGPGNTQYF.

This clone was picked up a small number of times. This sequence joins TRBV29-1 and TRBJ2-1; D is possibly TRBD1 or TRBD2 (5 bases each). V gave up 5 bases and J gave up 1 base, with 15 bases separating them. Germline values: CDR1 SQVTM, CDR2 ANQGSEA. The CDR3 consists of 15 residues. The CDR3 reads CSVRGDRRSYNEQFF. The CDR3 DNA follows: TGCAGCGTTCGGGGCGACCGCCGATCCTACAATGAGCAGTTCTTC.

This sequence joins TRBV6-1 and TRBJ1-2; D remains ambiguous. CDR1 and CDR2 from the germline V gene are MNHNS and SASEGT. The CDR3 runs 12 residues. Trimming left V 7 bases short and J 0 bases short, with 6 bases between. CDR3 sequence: CASTTTNYGYTF. CDR3 DNA sequence: TGTGCCAGCACCACGACTAACTATGGCTACACCTTC.

The chain carries TRBV6-5 and TRBJ2-1, with 11 positions matching TRBD2. Germline V CDR1 and CDR2: MNHEY, SVGAGI. Germline trimming cut 0 bases from V and 12 bases from J; bases unmatched to any gene: 10. This CDR3 is built from 16 residues. The DNA for the CDR3 is TGTGCCAGCAGTTACTCGACTAGCGGGACGATGATGATGCAGTTCTTC. Residues: CASSYSTSGTMMMQFF.

The chain couples TRBV5-1 to TRBJ2-2; no clear D. From germline, CDR1 is SGHRS and CDR2 YFSETQ. Between the trimmed V and J ends, which lost 0 bases and 0 bases, there was a span of 6 bases. The CDR3 is 15 amino acids. CDR3 sequence: CASSLAETNTGELFF. The CDR3 bases are TGCGCCAGCAGCTTGGCCGAGACGAACACCGGGGAGCTGTTTTTT.

This clone came up many times. The V gene is TRBV14, the J gene TRBJ2-3; the D gene is possibly TRBD2 (6 bases). V lost 1 base and J 4 bases, leaving 12 bases between the germline ends. The CDR3 totals 15 residues. Looked up from germline, CDR1 is SGHDN and CDR2 is FVKESK. DNA for the CDR3: TGTGCCAGCAGCCAAGGGGACGGGAGCCCAGATACGCAGTATTTT. This translates into CASSQGDGSPDTQYF.

The V and J genes are TRBV7-2 and TRBJ2-7; D perhaps matches TRBD1 (6 bases). The CDR3 runs 15 residues. V gave up 2 bases and J gave up 7 bases, with 18 bases separating them. The germline CDR1 and CDR2 sequences are SGHTA and FQGNSA. CDR3 nucleotide sequence: TGTGCCAGCAGCTTATTGGCCTTTGCGCAGGGGGAGCAGTACTTC. It yields the protein CASSLLAFAQGEQYF.

The chain combines TRBV2 with TRBJ1-1; D is undetermined. The V and J ends lost 6 bases and 5 bases respectively, with 16 bases between them. Germline V gives CDR1 SNHLY, CDR2 FYNNEI. This CDR3 region has 14 residues. Written as DNA, the CDR3 is TGTGCCAGCAGGCCAGGTGCGGATCGTACTGAAGCTTTCTTT. Amino acid sequence: CASRPGADRTEAFF.

The gene calls are TRBV7-2 and TRBJ1-1; D is uncertain. The CDR3 extends over 13 amino acids. Germline assignment: CDR1 SGHTA and CDR2 FQGNSA. Trimming shortened V by 4 bases and J by 0 bases, and 6 bases separated the two germline ends. CDR3 in DNA: TGTGCCAGCAGCTCACATATGAACACTGAAGCTTTCTTT. It encodes CASSSHMNTEAFF.

This clone was counted a few times. The chain has TRBV7-2 and TRBJ2-7, with D possibly called TRBD1 or TRBD2 (7 bases each). There are 16 residues in the CDR3. Germline values: CDR1 SGHTA, CDR2 FQGNSA. V was cut by 5 bases and J by 1 base, with 18 bases left in between. In nucleotides, the CDR3 is TGTGCCAGCAGCCCCCTACAGGGGCGGGGGTCCTACGAGCAGTACTTC. Protein product: CASSPLQGRGSYEQYF.

This clone is medium-sized by share. The rearrangement links TRBV5-1 to TRBJ2-2; 8 bases align to TRBD1. Germline CDR1 reads SGHRS; CDR2 reads YFSETQ. The V segment lost 4 bases and the J segment 1 base; nucleotides outside the gene matches: 0. This CDR3 contains 14 residues. The CDR3 reads CASSGTGNTGELFF. Written as DNA, the CDR3 is TGCGCCAGCAGCGGGACAGGGAACACCGGGGAGCTGTTTTTT.

The V gene is TRBV30, the J gene TRBJ2-3; a weak D match, TRBD2 (6 bases). Trimming stripped 0 bases from V and 6 bases from J, with 13 bases between. The CDR3 extends over 14 amino acids. The germline V gene has CDR1 GTSNPN and CDR2 SVGIG (reference sequence). CDR3 residues: CAWSVSRREDTQYF. The CDR3 bases are TGTGCCTGGAGTGTAAGCAGGAGGGAGGATACGCAGTATTTT. The full variable domain, with the rest looked up from reference TRBV30 and TRBJ2-3, is SQTIHQWPATLVQPVGSPLSLECTVEGTSNPNLYWYRQAAGRGLQLLFYSVGIGQISSEVPQNLSASRPQDRQFILSSKKLLLSDSGFYLCAWSVSRREDTQYFGPGTRLTVL.

This clone came up many times. J is TRBJ2-3 and V is TRBV4-3; D may match TRBD1 or TRBD2 (5 bases each). CDR3 size: 15 residues. Trimming cost V 0 bases and J 4 bases, with 11 bases left between them. Germline V lookup: CDR1 LGHNA, CDR2 YSLEER. The CDR3 DNA follows: TGCGCCAGCAGCCAAGATTCATGGGGGTCAGATACGCAGTATTTT. Protein product: CASSQDSWGSDTQYF.

As to this clone: Other DNA sequences in the sample encode the same CDR3. V and J are TRBV27 and TRBJ1-4; D remains ambiguous. V dropped 3 bases and J dropped 7 bases, with 12 bases sitting between them. CDR1 is MNHEY, CDR2 SMNVEV, per germline (reference sequence). This CDR3 has 14 amino acids. In DNA form, the CDR3 reads TGTGCCAGCAGTTTGACGAGGGAGGGTGAAAAACTGTTTTTT. Its translation: CASSLTREGEKLFF.

This clone was observed many times. The gene calls are TRBV7-2 and TRBJ2-5; the D is unclear. This CDR3 has 16 amino acids. Trimming stripped 2 bases from V and 2 bases from J, with 15 bases between. CDR1 is SGHTA, CDR2 FQGNSA, per germline. The CDR3 bases are TGTGCCAGCAGCTTACCTACGAATCACTTACAAGAGACCCAGTACTTC. Residues: CASSLPTNHLQETQYF.

The genes are TRBV4-2 and TRBJ2-3; unclear D gene. The length of the CDR3 is 17 residues. The V and J ends lost 0 bases and 0 bases respectively, with 13 bases between them. The germline CDR1 and CDR2 sequences are LGHNA and YNFKEQ. The CDR3 coding sequence is TGTGCCAGCAGCCAAGATCTAGTACAGTGGAGCACAGATACGCAGTATTTT. Its translation is CASSQDLVQWSTDTQYF.

This clone showed up many times. This rearrangement joins TRBV19 to TRBJ1-2, with D maybe TRBD1 (5 bases). This CDR3 contains 13 residues. Germline V CDR1 and CDR2: LNHDA, SQIVND (reference sequence). The V end was cut by 4 bases, the J end by 5 bases, with 11 bases between. The CDR3 DNA follows: TGTGCCAGTAGTACCGTCGAGGGGTATGGCTACACCTTC. The encoded protein is CASSTVEGYGYTF.

The chain joins TRBV7-2 to TRBJ2-1; 10 bases align to TRBD2. CDR1 SGHTA and CDR2 FQGNSA come from the germline V gene. With 5 bases clipped from V and 13 bases from J, the junction kept 5 bases outside the gene matches. The CDR3 has 12 residues. The CDR3 sequence: CASSIVAGGQFF. The CDR3 DNA is TGTGCCAGCAGCATAGTAGCGGGAGGCCAGTTCTTC.

This clone was counted between two and nine times. The V and J genes are TRBV14 and TRBJ1-5; D ambiguous. V was pared by 5 bases and J by 7 bases, with 12 bases between. The CDR3 extends over 13 amino acids. Germline V gene lookup returns CDR1 SGHDN and CDR2 FVKESK. The CDR3 coding sequence is TGTGCCAGCAGCAGACAAGATGGGCAGCCCCAGCATTTT. Translated, it gives CASSRQDGQPQHF. The full variable domain, with the rest looked up from reference TRBV14 and TRBJ1-5, is EAGVTQFPSHSVIEKGQTVTLRCDPISGHDNLYWYRRVMGKEIKFLLHFVKESKQDESGMPNNRFLAERTGGTYSTLKVQPAELEDSGVYFCASSRQDGQPQHFGDGTRLSIL.

The chain employs TRBV7-2 and TRBJ1-5; D gene uncertain. V lost 1 base and J 3 bases, leaving 10 bases between the germline ends. Looked up from germline, CDR1 is SGHTA and CDR2 is FQGNSA. There are 15 residues in the CDR3. The CDR3 sequence is CASSLEGGPNQPQHF. The CDR3 DNA follows: TGTGCCAGCAGCTTAGAGGGCGGACCCAATCAGCCCCAGCATTTT.

The chain employs TRBV4-1 and TRBJ2-6; TRBD2 agrees at 7 bases. J gave up 2 bases and V 0 bases, and 1 base lay outside the gene matches. Looked up from germline, CDR1 is MGHRA and CDR2 is YSYEKL. The CDR3 totals 16 residues. CDR3 sequence: CASSQDAGAGANVLTF. The CDR3 DNA sequence: TGCGCCAGCAGCCAAGACGCGGGGGCTGGGGCCAACGTCCTGACTTTC.

The J gene is TRBJ1-6, the V gene TRBV19; D remains ambiguous. The germline gives CDR1 LNHDA, CDR2 SQIVND (reference sequence). The CDR3 runs 14 residues. The V gene lost 7 bases and the J gene lost 7 bases, with 14 bases spanning the gap. The CDR3 is CASKDAPRNSPLHF. CDR3 sequence (DNA): TGTGCCAGTAAGGACGCCCCGAGGAATTCACCCCTCCACTTT.

By share of the sample, this clone is medium-sized. The chain links TRBV7-2 to TRBJ2-3; 9 positions agree with TRBD2. The ends lost 4 bases at V and 0 bases at J; junction bases unmatched: 5. CDR1 is SGHTA, CDR2 FQGNSA, per germline. The CDR3 contains 16 residues. As DNA, the CDR3 is TGTGCCAGCAGCTCCCTAGCGGGGCTTAGCACAGATACGCAGTATTTT. Translated, it gives CASSSLAGLSTDTQYF.

This clone was picked up many times. The CDR3 loop is CASSFGGPVRADTQYF. CDR3 in DNA: TGTGCCAGCAGCTTCGGCGGGCCCGTCCGGGCAGATACGCAGTATTTT. This sequence joins TRBV13 and TRBJ2-3, with D maybe TRBD2 (5 bases). Trimming stripped 3 bases from V and 4 bases from J, with 17 bases between. Germline CDR1 and CDR2: PRHDT and FYEKMQ (reference sequence). This CDR3 region has 16 residues. Using reference TRBV13 and TRBJ2-3 for the parts outside the CDR3, the full variable domain is AAGVIQSPRHLIKEKRETATLKCYPIPRHDTVYWYQQGPGQDPQFLISFYEKMQSDKGSIPDRFSAQQFSDYHSELNMSSLELGDSALYFCASSFGGPVRADTQYFGPGTRLTVL.

This chain connects TRBV25-1 to TRBJ2-7, with 12 positions matching TRBD1. The CDR3 runs 14 residues. V gave up 3 bases and J gave up 7 bases; unmatched junction bases: 4. The V gene's germline CDR1 is MGHDK and CDR2 SYGVNS. Here the CDR3 reads CASSDGTGGGEQYF. In DNA, the CDR3 is TGTGCCAGCAGTGATGGGACAGGGGGCGGGGAGCAGTACTTC.